The sequence of this TCR beta chain was determined in a study of T-cell reconstitution after alpha-beta-depleted transplantation in children. The study, taken as a whole, reports: As was reported, about two months after transplant, alpha-beta T cells came from several hundred expanded graft clones. The study traced high day-60 TCRbeta diversity in some patients to surviving recipient T cells and thymic progenitors. Newly made T cells mostly supplied T-cell counts and diversity one year after transplant.

Of note for this clonotype: Its antigen remains unknown.

Preparation of the TCRbeta library used unique molecular identifiers. TCRdb reanalysed the PCR reads using MiXCR and keeps one entry per CDR3 protein. The profile shows about 440,000 distinct CDR3 sequences, over 40% of them singletons. CDR1 is KGHSH, CDR2 LQKENI, per germline. V lost 0 bases, J lost 2 bases, and 3 bases stayed unmatched. The CDR3 is 16 amino acids. Sequencing was performed on PBMCs, taken before TCRalphabeta/CD19-depleted stem cell transplant. V is TRBV18 and J is TRBJ2-5; 10 bases align to TRBD2. This clonotype originated in a girl aged 2 to 9 with aplastic anemia, due to receive a stem cell transplant. This CDR3 is CASSPPGLALQETQYF. The DNA for the CDR3 is TGTGCCAGCTCACCACCGGGACTAGCGTTACAAGAGACCCAGTACTTC.